This passage covers 10 T cell receptor beta chains from one sample sequenced in a study of response to subunit inactivated influenza vaccine. TCRdb re-called the RT-PCR reads with MiXCR, one entry per CDR3 protein. The sample yields over 450,000 distinct CDR3 sequences, around 13% seen once. Sequenced here: PBMCs from blood, sampled roughly 46 days after vaccination. These receptors all come from a middle-aged man who received an inactivated influenza vaccine.

This clonotype was found many times. The chain employs TRBV12-3 or TRBV12-4 and TRBJ2-2; TRBD2 might be the D (5 bases). V shed 2 bases and J shed 1 base, with 8 bases lying between them. CDR3 length: 15 amino acids. Here the CDR3 DNA reads TGTGCCAGCAGTTTACGGGGATGGAACACCGGGGAGCTGTTTTTT. This sequence encodes CASSLRGWNTGELFF.

This clonotype was picked up many times. The rearrangement uses TRBV20-1 and TRBJ2-7; D unclear. Germline lookup yields CDR1 DFQATT and CDR2 SNEGSKA (reference sequence). V was pared by 5 bases and J by 1 base, with 21 bases between. This CDR3 spans 16 amino acids. The CDR3 DNA follows: TGCAGTGCTGAAAAATACTCAAAAGCCGTGTCCTACGAGCAGTACTTC. As protein: CSAEKYSKAVSYEQYF.

This chain connects TRBV12-3 or TRBV12-4 to TRBJ2-4, with D possibly TRBD1 on 6 matching bases. Trimming left V 6 bases short and J 8 bases short, with 17 bases between. The CDR3 extends over 14 amino acids. CDR3 amino acids: CASRGLTGGYIQYF. CDR3 DNA sequence: TGTGCCAGCAGGGGCTTGACAGGAGGTTACATTCAGTACTTC.

This clonotype showed up just a few times. This sequence joins TRBV5-1 and TRBJ2-3, with 11 bases lining up with TRBD2. Germline CDR1 is SGHRS and CDR2 is YFSETQ. V lost 0 bases and J lost 1; bases outside the gene matches: 13. There are 20 residues in the CDR3. This chain's CDR3 is CASSLAGTSGAARGTDTQYF. CDR3 nucleotide sequence: TGCGCCAGCAGCTTGGCCGGGACTAGCGGAGCAGCTAGGGGCACAGATACGCAGTATTTT.

This clonotype appeared a few times. The rearrangement joins TRBV20-1 to TRBJ2-3, with 10 bases lining up with TRBD1. The CDR3 contains 19 residues. V dropped 1 base and J dropped 0; count of bases not matched to a gene: 13. The germline gives CDR1 DFQATT, CDR2 SNEGSKA (reference sequence). The CDR3 coding sequence is TGCAGTGCTAGAGGTGGGAGGTTGGCGGGACAGGGGAGCACAGATACGCAGTATTTT. This translates into CSARGGRLAGQGSTDTQYF.

This clonotype was seen at least ten times. This rearrangement joins TRBV20-1 to TRBJ1-6; D is unclear. Germline CDR1 DFQATT, CDR2 SNEGSKA (reference sequence). The CDR3 contains 14 residues. The V end was cut by 1 base, the J end by 9 bases, with 13 bases between. CDR3 residues: CSARVPASSSPLHF. CDR3 DNA sequence: TGCAGTGCTAGAGTCCCCGCTTCTTCTTCACCCCTCCACTTT.

This clonotype was found a few times. The chain employs TRBV12-3 or TRBV12-4 and TRBJ2-5, with 8 bases identical to TRBD2. The CDR3 totals 17 residues. With V trimmed by 6 bases and J by 2 bases, 14 bases remained unmatched. Here the CDR3 reads CASSRPQLAVTQETQYF. The CDR3 DNA reads as TGTGCCAGCAGCCGCCCCCAACTAGCGGTAACACAAGAGACCCAGTACTTC.

The J gene is TRBJ1-6, the V gene TRBV20-1; 7 nucleotides match TRBD1. The germline V gene encodes CDR1 DFQATT and CDR2 SNEGSKA (reference sequence). The ends lost 0 bases at V and 3 bases at J; junction bases unmatched: 5. The CDR3 is made up of 16 amino acids. The CDR3 loop is CSARDDRANYNSPLHF. In DNA form, the CDR3 reads TGCAGTGCTAGAGATGACAGGGCAAACTATAATTCACCCCTCCACTTT.

The rearrangement links TRBV4-1 to TRBJ2-1; maybe TRBD1 (6 bases). The V and J ends lost 0 bases and 0 bases respectively, with 9 bases between them. Germline V gene data show CDR1 as MGHRA and CDR2 as YSYEKL. The CDR3 length is 16 residues. CDR3 coding DNA: TGCGCCAGCAGCCAAGACGGCAGGGGCTCCTACAATGAGCAGTTCTTC. Translated, it gives CASSQDGRGSYNEQFF.

This clonotype was observed a handful of times. The rearrangement joins TRBV5-1 to TRBJ2-5, with a weak D call TRBD1 (5 bases). Germline V gene data show CDR1 as SGHRS and CDR2 as YFSETQ. V was clipped by 1 base and J by 2 bases, with 9 bases between them. The CDR3 has 14 amino acids. CDR3 bases: TGCGCCAGCAGCTTGCTGACAGAGCAAGAGACCCAGTACTTC. Amino acid sequence: CASSLLTEQETQYF.